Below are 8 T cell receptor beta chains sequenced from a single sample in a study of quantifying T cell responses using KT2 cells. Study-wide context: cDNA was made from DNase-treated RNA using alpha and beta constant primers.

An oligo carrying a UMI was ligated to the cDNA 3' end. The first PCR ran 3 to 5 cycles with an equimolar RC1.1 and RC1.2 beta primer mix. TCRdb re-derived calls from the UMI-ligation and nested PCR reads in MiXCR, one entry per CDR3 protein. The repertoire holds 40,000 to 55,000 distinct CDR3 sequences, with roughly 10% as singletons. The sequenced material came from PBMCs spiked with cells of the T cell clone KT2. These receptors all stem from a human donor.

CDR3 sequence (DNA): TGTGCCAGCAGTTTGGGAGGGGGCGGCTACACCTTC. Its protein is CASSLGGGGYTF. The rearrangement joins TRBV12-3 or TRBV12-4 to TRBJ1-2, with TRBD1 matching over 7 bases. The CDR3 is 12 amino acids. Trimming cost V 3 bases and J 8 bases; bases outside gene matches: 3.

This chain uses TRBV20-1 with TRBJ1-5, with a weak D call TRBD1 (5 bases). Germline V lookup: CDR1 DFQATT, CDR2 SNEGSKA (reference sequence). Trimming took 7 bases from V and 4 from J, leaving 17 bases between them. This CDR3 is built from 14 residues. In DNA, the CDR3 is TGCAGTGGGATGCAGGGCGGACGGAATCAGCCCCAGCATTTT. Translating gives CSGMQGGRNQPQHF.

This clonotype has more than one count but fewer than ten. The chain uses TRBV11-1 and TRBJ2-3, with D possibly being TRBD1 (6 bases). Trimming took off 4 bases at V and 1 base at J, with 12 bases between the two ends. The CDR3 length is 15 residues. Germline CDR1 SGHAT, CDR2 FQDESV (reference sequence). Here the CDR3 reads CASSWSRGGTDTQYF. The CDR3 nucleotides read TGTGCCAGCAGCTGGTCCAGGGGCGGCACAGATACGCAGTATTTT.

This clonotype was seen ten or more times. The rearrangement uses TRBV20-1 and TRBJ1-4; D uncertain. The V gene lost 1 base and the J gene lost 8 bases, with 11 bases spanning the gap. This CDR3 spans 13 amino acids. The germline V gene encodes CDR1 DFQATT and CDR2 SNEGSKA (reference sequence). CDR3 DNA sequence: TGCAGTGCTAGAGTAGGAGAACGGGAAAAACTGTTTTTT. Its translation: CSARVGEREKLFF.

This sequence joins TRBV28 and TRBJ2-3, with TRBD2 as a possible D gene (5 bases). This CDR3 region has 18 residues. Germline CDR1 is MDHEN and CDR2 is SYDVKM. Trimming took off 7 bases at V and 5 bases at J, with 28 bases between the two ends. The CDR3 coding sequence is TGTGCCAGCACCTCCTTGTTAGCGTCCCTTGTAGACGGAGATACGCAGTATTTT. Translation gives CASTSLLASLVDGDTQYF.

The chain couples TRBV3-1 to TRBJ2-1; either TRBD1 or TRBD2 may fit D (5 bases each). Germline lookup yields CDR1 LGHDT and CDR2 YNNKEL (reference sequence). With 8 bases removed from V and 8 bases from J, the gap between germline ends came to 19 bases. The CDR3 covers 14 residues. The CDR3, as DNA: TGTGCCAGCGGGGGAACCGATGTTTGGGATGAGCAGTTCTTC. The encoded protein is CASGGTDVWDEQFF.

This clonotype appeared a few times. CDR3 bases: TGTGCCAGCACCCCCCGGGAGGTATATCCGCCCCAGCATTTT. Protein product: CASTPREVYPPQHF. The chain couples TRBV28 to TRBJ1-5; D uncertain. Trimming took off 7 bases at V and 9 bases at J, with 19 bases between the two ends. Germline loops: CDR1 MDHEN, CDR2 SYDVKM. This CDR3 has 14 residues.

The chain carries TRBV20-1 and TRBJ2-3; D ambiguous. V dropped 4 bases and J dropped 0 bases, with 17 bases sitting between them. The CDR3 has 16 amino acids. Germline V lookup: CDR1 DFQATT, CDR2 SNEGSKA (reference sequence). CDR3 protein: CSATHNPGGSTDTQYF. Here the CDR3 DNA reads TGCAGTGCTACACACAATCCAGGTGGGAGCACAGATACGCAGTATTTT.